The TCR beta chain described here comes from a study of cytotoxic CD8 clonotypes in ibrutinib-treated CLL. About this clone: Its antigen remains unknown.

Trimming took off 3 bases at V and 0 bases at J, with 10 bases between the two ends. Per germline, CDR1 SGHNT and CDR2 YENEEA. The CDR3 sequence is 15 residues long. Measured with immunoSEQ multiplex PCR; TCRdb has only the in-frame clones, and not every one. The sample records roughly 42,000 clones, around 67% being singletons. Findings of the study overall: Baseline levels were approached again at progression, after clonality had risen at ibrutinib response.

The chain joins TRBV11-3 to TRBJ2-3, with a possible D match to TRBD2 (6 bases). The material was PBMCs, obtained at disease progression, from a patient treated with ibrutinib. This clonotype was sampled from a human donor with chronic lymphocytic leukemia. The CDR3 sequence is CASSLGGLSTDTQYF. The CDR3 coding sequence is TGTGCCAGCAGCTTGGGGGGACTCAGCACAGATACGCAGTATTTT.